This is a list of T cell receptor beta chains from one sample in a study of shared clonotypes between healthy human individuals. Using immunoSEQ multiplex PCR, the repertoire was profiled, and TCRdb retains in-frame clones only, with some absent. The sample gives about 1 million clones, around 75% of which show up once; over 1.3% is in the top ten. Material: memory CD4+ T cells sorted from blood. The receptors stem from a man aged 18 to 30 in good health. CDR3s include the opening cysteine and the closing phenylalanine or tryptophan. The order of the fields is CDR3 length, V gene, J gene, clone size, D gene, CDR3 DNA, CDR3 protein. A D gene is named only where the DNA matches it firmly. The size field is filled for only some rows; it gives once, few, many or a size class.

16	TRBV9	TRBJ2-1	-	TRBD2	TGTGCCAGCAGCGTATTGACTAGCGGGGGCTTGAATGAGCAGTTCTTC	CASSVLTSGGLNEQFF
15	TRBV18	TRBJ1-6	-	-	TGTGCCAGCTCAGCGGGGGGGGCAAATAATTCACCCCTCCACTTT	CASSAGGANNSPLHF
13	TRBV7-3	TRBJ1-1	-	-	TGTGCCAGCAGCTTAAACTCGGGAACTGAAGCTTTCTTT	CASSLNSGTEAFF
12	TRBV5-1	TRBJ1-1	-	-	TGCGCCAGCAGCCCTGGACAGATTGAAGCTTTCTTT	CASSPGQIEAFF
14	TRBV10-3	TRBJ2-7	-	-	TGTGCCATCAGTGAGTCATCGGCATCCTACGAGCAGTACTTC	CAISESSASYEQYF
15	TRBV11-2	TRBJ2-5	-	-	TGTGCCAGCAGCAGAACCGGACGGGACCAAGAGACCCAGTACTTC	CASSRTGRDQETQYF
15	TRBV28	TRBJ1-4	-	-	TGTGCCAGCAGTCCCTCAGGGGCGACTAATGAAAAACTGTTTTTT	CASSPSGATNEKLFF
19	TRBV19	TRBJ2-2	-	TRBD2	TGTGCCAGTAGTATAGTAGCTAGCGGGATAAAGGCGAACACCGGGGAGCTGTTTTTT	CASSIVASGIKANTGELFF
12	TRBV30	TRBJ2-1	-	TRBD2	TGTGCCTGGGCCGGGACTAGCGGGAGTAGGGTCTTC	CAWAGTSGSRVF
15	TRBV2	TRBJ2-5	-	TRBD2	TGTGCCAGCAGTGTTCGGCGGGGGGTAGGTGAGACCCAGTACTTC	CASSVRRGVGETQYF
15	TRBV29-1	TRBJ1-4	-	TRBD1	TGCAGCGTTGAAGGCGGGGACAGTTTAAAGGGAAAACTGTTTTTT	CSVEGGDSLKGKLFF
14	TRBV18	TRBJ2-7	-	TRBD1	TGTGCCAGCTCACGGGCGGGGACAGGGTACGAGCAGTACTTC	CASSRAGTGYEQYF
14	TRBV10-3	TRBJ1-1	-	TRBD1	TGTGCCATCACCTCGACAGGGGGCAAGAGGGAAGCTTTCTTT	CAITSTGGKREAFF
14	TRBV5-4	TRBJ1-2	once	TRBD1	TGTGCCAGCAGTCCGGACAGGGGTAACTATGGCTACACCTTC	CASSPDRGNYGYTF
13	TRBV5-4	TRBJ2-7	-	-	TGTGCCAGCAGCCTAACCAGGGGAGGCGAGCAGTACTTC	CASSLTRGGEQYF
13	TRBV7-6	TRBJ2-7	few	-	TGTGCCAGCAGCTTAAAGGAGGGCTACGAGCAGTACTTC	CASSLKEGYEQYF
13	TRBV28	TRBJ2-7	-	-	TGTGCCAGCAGTCCAGGGTCCCCCATCGCGACACACTTC	CASSPGSPIATHF
15	TRBV5-1	TRBJ2-2	-	-	TGCGCCAGCAGCTTGGACAGGGCGTCCACCGGGGAGCTGTTTTTT	CASSLDRASTGELFF
13	TRBV4-3	TRBJ2-1	-	-	TGCGCCAGCAGCCAAGAGAAGGACAATGAGCAGTTCTTC	CASSQEKDNEQFF
15	TRBV7-6	TRBJ2-2	-	-	TGTGCCAGCGCGATGCTTGGCGGACTCCCCGGGGAGCTGTTTTTT	CASAMLGGLPGELFF
17	TRBV7-9	TRBJ2-1	-	TRBD2	TGTGCCAGCAGCTTAGAACTGGTGGGAGGGCACTTCAATGAGCAGTTCTTC	CASSLELVGGHFNEQFF
16	TRBV11-3	TRBJ2-3	-	TRBD2	TGTGCCAGCAGCCGGACTAGCGGGAGCTTGACAGATACGCAGTATTTT	CASSRTSGSLTDTQYF
19	TRBV2	TRBJ2-6	-	-	TGTGCCAGCAGTTATTTAGGGCCCCGCGCGCTCTCTGGGGCCAACGTCCTGACTTTC	CASSYLGPRALSGANVLTF
15	TRBV28	TRBJ2-7	few	TRBD1	TGTGCCAGCAGTCTGGGGACAGGGGGCAAGTACGAGCAGTACTTC	CASSLGTGGKYEQYF
15	TRBV7-6	TRBJ1-5	-	-	TGTGCCAGCAGCTTATTCTCAGGGTCGGGTCAGCCCCAGCATTTT	CASSLFSGSGQPQHF
13	TRBV27	TRBJ2-5	-	TRBD2	TGTGCCAGCAGGGGGACTAGCCAAGAGACCCAGTACTTC	CASRGTSQETQYF
15	TRBV5-6	TRBJ2-1	few	TRBD2	TGTGCCAGCAGCTTGACCCTAGCGGGGGTATTTGAGCAGTTCTTC	CASSLTLAGVFEQFF
11	TRBV29-1	TRBJ2-1	once	-	TGCAGCGTGGGGGCCTACAATGAGCAGTTCTTC	CSVGAYNEQFF
16	TRBV5-1	TRBJ2-3	-	-	TGCGCCAGCAGCTTGGCGGGGGGCCTTTCCACAGATACGCAGTATTTT	CASSLAGGLSTDTQYF
16	TRBV30	TRBJ2-5	-	-	TGTGCCTGGAGTGTACTACGGGGGAAGTACCAAGAGACCCAGTACTTC	CAWSVLRGKYQETQYF
16	TRBV10-2	TRBJ2-4	-	TRBD2	TGCGCCAGCAGTGAGGCGCGAGCGGGGGTCAAAAACATTCAGTACTTC	CASSEARAGVKNIQYF
15	TRBV5-4	TRBJ1-6	-	-	TGTGCCAGCAGCTTAGATAGTCTGACGTCCGGACCCCTCCACTTT	CASSLDSLTSGPLHF
15	TRBV28	TRBJ2-1	-	TRBD1	TGTGCCAGCAGAGGGATCGGGACAGGCTACAATGAGCAGTTCTTC	CASRGIGTGYNEQFF
16	TRBV7-2	TRBJ2-7	-	-	TGTGCCAGCAGCTTAGAAGTCGGGATTGGGTCCTACGAGCAGTACTTC	CASSLEVGIGSYEQYF
13	TRBV6-5	TRBJ2-5	once	-	TGTGCCAGCAGGTTAAGGAGCCTTGAGACCCAGTACTTC	CASRLRSLETQYF
13	TRBV19	TRBJ2-2	-	TRBD1	TGTGCCAGTAGGGGGACAGGACCCGGGGAGCTGTTTTTT	CASRGTGPGELFF
18	TRBV5-1	TRBJ2-1	-	-	TGCGCCAGCAGCCCCTTTAAGGGGGGGGAGGGTAGAGGGAATGAGCAGTTCTTC	CASSPFKGGEGRGNEQFF
15	TRBV7-8	TRBJ2-7	-	-	TGTGCCAGCAGCTCAACAGGGCCCTTTTCCTACGAGCAGTACTTC	CASSSTGPFSYEQYF
13	TRBV7-2	TRBJ2-5	-	-	TGTGCCAGCAGCCTACCGGCCCTAGGGGCCCAGTACTTC	CASSLPALGAQYF
15	TRBV5-4	TRBJ1-2	once	TRBD1	TGTGCCAGCAGCTTTAGCGTCGGACAGGGGTATGGCTACACCTTC	CASSFSVGQGYGYTF
16	TRBV7-2	TRBJ1-6	-	-	TGTGCCAGCAGCTTAGGGGGGAGCTCCTATAATTCACCCCTCCACTTT	CASSLGGSSYNSPLHF
14	TRBV7-9	TRBJ2-7	-	TRBD2	TGTGCCAGCAGCTCGGGACTAGCGGCCGGGGAGCAGTACTTC	CASSSGLAAGEQYF
14	TRBV11-2	TRBJ1-3	-	-	TGTGCCAGCAGCTCCACAGGGACTGGAAACACCATATATTTT	CASSSTGTGNTIYF